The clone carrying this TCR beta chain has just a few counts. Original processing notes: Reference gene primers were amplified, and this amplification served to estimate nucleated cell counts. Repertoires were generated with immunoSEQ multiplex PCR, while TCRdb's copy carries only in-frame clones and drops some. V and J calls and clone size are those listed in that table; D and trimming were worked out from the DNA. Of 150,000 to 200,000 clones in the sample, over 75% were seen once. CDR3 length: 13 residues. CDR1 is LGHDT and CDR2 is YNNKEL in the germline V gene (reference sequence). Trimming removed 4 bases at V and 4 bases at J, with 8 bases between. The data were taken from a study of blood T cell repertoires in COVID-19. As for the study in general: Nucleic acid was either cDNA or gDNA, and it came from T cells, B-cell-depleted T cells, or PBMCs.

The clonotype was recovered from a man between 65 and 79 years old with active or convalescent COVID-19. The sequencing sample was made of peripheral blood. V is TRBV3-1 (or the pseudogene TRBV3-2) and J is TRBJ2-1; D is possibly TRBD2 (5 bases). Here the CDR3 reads CASSPRGYNEQFF. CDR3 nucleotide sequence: TGTGCCAGCAGCCCCCGGGGTTACAATGAGCAGTTCTTC.